The clone carrying this T cell receptor (beta chain) showed up many times. Its antigen remains unknown. CDR1 is MNHNS and CDR2 is SASEGT in the germline V gene. V was clipped by 10 bases and J by 5 bases, with 18 bases between them. The CDR3 runs to 13 residues. These data belong to a study of CD8+CD57+ T cells in acquired aplastic anemia. Overall study: DNA per sorted CD4+ or CD8+ sample ranged roughly 0.19 to 30 ug, averaging around 3.1 ug. Regarding the study as a whole: Patients did not significantly differ from controls in CD8+ Simpson's diversity.

Patients included in sequencing had previously demonstrated CD8+CD57+ cell expansion by flow cytometry. Each patient had severe acquired aplastic anemia. The template for TCR beta VDJ and CDR3 sequence profiling was genomic DNA. In TCRdb, the reads were re-called with MiXCR into one record per CDR3 protein. The repertoire holds 160,000 or so distinct CDR3 sequences, 45% to 55% seen once, with more than 30% in the top ten. The receptor was isolated from a human donor with aplastic anemia. The chain uses TRBV6-1 and TRBJ2-7; perhaps TRBD2 as D (5 bases). Sequencing input: sorted CD4+, CD8+, or CD8+CD57+ T cells (not recorded which) from PBMCs. Here the CDR3 DNA reads TGTGCCACCAACCCAACTCCCGGGAACGAGCAGTACTTC. Its protein product is CATNPTPGNEQYF.